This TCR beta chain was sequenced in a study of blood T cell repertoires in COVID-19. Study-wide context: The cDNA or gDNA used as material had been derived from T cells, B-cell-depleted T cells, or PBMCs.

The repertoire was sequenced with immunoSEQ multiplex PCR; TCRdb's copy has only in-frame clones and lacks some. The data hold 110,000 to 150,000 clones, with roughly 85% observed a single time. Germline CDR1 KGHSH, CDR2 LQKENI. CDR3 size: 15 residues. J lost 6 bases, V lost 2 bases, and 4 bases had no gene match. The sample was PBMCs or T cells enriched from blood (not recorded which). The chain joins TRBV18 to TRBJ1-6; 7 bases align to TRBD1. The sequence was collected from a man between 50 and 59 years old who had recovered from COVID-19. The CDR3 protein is CASSPWAGGNSPLHF. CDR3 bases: TGTGCCAGCTCACCATGGGCAGGGGGTAATTCACCCCTCCACTTT. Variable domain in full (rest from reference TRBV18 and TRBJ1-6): NAGVMQNPRHLVRRRGQEARLRCSPMKGHSHVYWYRQLPEEGLKFMVYLQKENIIDESGMPKERFSAEFPKEGPSILRIQQVVRGDSAAYFCASSPWAGGNSPLHFGNGTRLTVT.